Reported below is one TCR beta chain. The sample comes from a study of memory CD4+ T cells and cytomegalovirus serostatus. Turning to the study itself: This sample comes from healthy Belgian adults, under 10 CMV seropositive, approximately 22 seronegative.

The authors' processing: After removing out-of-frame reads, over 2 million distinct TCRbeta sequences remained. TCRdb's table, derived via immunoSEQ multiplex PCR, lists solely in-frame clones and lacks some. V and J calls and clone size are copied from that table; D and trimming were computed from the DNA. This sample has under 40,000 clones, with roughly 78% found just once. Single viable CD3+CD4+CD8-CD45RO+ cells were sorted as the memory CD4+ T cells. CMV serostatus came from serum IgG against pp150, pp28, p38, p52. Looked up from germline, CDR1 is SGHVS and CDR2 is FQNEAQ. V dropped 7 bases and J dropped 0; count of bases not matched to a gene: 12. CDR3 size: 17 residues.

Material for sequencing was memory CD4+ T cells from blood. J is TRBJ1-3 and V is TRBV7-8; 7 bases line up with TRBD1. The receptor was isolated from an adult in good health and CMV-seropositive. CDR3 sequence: CASTPVGTVVSGNTIYF. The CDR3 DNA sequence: TGTGCCAGCACCCCAGTAGGGACAGTGGTCTCTGGAAACACCATATATTTT.